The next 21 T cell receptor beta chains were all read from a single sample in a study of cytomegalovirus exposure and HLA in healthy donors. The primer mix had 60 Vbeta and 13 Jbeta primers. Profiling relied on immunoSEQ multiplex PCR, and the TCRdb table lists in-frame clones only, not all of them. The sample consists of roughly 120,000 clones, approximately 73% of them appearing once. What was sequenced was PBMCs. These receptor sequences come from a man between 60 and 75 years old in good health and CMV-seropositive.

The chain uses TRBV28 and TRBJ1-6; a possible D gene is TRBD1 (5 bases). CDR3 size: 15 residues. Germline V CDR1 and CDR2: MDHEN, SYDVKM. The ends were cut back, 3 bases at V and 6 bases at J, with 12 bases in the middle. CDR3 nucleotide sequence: TGTGCCAGCAGTTTTAAGGGGAGGGTTAATTCACCCCTCCACTTT. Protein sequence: CASSFKGRVNSPLHF.

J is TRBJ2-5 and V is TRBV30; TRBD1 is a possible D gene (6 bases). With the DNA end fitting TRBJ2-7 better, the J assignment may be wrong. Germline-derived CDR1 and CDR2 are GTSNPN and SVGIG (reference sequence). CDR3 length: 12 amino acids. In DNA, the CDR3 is TGTGCCTGGGCAGGGACACCTTACGAGCAGTACTTC. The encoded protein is CAWAGTPYEQYF.

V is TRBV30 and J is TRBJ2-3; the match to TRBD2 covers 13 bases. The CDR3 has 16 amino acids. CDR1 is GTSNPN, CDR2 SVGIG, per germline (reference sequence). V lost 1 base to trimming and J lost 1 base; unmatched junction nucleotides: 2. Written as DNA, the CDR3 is TGTGCCTGGAGTGCCGGACTAGCGGGGGGCACAGATACGCAGTATTTT. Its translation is CAWSAGLAGGTDTQYF.

The CDR3 loop is CASSLAGTGVGETQYF. CDR3 sequence (DNA): TGCGCCAGCAGCTTGGCCGGGACAGGGGTTGGAGAGACCCAGTACTTC. This rearrangement joins TRBV5-1 to TRBJ2-5, with 10 bases matching TRBD1. Germline CDR1 and CDR2: SGHRS and YFSETQ. CDR3 size: 16 residues. V was clipped by 0 bases and J by 4 bases; unmatched bases: 6.

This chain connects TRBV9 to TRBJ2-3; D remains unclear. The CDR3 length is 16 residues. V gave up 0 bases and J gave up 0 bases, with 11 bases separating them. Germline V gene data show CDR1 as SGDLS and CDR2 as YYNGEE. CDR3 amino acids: CASSVGTAPSTDTQYF. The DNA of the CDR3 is TGTGCCAGCAGCGTAGGAACAGCTCCTAGCACAGATACGCAGTATTTT.

Here the CDR3 DNA reads TGTGCCTCCGGCACAGGGGGCGATGAAAAACTGTTTTTT. Its protein product is CASGTGGDEKLFF. This rearrangement joins TRBV30 to TRBJ1-4; 9 positions agree with TRBD1. V was clipped by 7 bases and J by 6 bases; unmatched bases: 6. The CDR3 length is 13 residues. Germline V gene data show CDR1 as GTSNPN and CDR2 as SVGIG (reference sequence).

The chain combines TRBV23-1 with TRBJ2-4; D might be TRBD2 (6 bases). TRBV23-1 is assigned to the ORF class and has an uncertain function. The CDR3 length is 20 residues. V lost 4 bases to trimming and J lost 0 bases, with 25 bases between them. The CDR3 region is CASSPGAGKLTLLAKNIQYF. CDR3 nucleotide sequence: TGCGCCAGCAGTCCGGGAGCCGGGAAACTGACGCTTTTAGCCAAAAACATTCAGTACTTC.

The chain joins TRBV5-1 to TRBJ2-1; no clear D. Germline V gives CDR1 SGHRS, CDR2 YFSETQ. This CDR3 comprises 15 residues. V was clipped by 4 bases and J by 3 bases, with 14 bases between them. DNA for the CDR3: TGCGCCAGCAGCGACTTAGCCGGCAACTACAATGAGCAGTTCTTC. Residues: CASSDLAGNYNEQFF. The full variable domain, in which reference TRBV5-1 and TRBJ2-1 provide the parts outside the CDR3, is KAGVTQTPRYLIKTRGQQVTLSCSPISGHRSVSWYQQTPGQGLQFLFEYFSETQRNKGNFPGRFSGRQFSNSRSEMNVSTLELGDSALYLCASSDLAGNYNEQFFGPGTRLTVL.

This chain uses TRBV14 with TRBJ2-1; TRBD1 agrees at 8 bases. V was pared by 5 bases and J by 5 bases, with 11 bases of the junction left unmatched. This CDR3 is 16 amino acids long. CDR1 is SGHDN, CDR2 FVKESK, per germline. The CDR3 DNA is TGTGCCAGCAGCGGATCGGGACAGGCCCGGAACAATGAGCAGTTCTTC. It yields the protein CASSGSGQARNNEQFF.

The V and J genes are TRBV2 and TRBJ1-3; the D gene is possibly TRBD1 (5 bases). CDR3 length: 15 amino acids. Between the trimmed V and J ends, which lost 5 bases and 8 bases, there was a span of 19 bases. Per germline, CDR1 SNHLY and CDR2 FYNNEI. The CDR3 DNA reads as TGTGCCAGCAGTTTCACGGACGGTCCGGGGGACACCATATATTTT. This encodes CASSFTDGPGDTIYF.

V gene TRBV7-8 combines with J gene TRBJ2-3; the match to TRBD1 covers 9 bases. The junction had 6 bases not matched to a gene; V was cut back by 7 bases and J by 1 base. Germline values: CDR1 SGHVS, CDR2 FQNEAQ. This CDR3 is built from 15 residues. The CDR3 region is CASKLQGAGTDTQYF. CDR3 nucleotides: TGTGCCAGCAAATTACAGGGGGCGGGCACAGATACGCAGTATTTT.

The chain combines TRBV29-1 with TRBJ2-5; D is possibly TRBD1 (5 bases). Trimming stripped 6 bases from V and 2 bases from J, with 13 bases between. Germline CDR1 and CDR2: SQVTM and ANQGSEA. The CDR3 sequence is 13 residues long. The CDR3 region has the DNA TGCAGCGTATGGACACCAGAGCAAGAGACCCAGTACTTC. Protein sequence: CSVWTPEQETQYF.

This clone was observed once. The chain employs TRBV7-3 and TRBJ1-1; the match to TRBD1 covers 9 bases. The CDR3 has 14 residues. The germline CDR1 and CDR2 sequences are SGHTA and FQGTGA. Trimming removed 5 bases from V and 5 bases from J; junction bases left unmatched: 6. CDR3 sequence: CASSPRQGGTEAFF. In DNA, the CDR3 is TGTGCCAGCAGCCCCCGACAGGGGGGGACTGAAGCTTTCTTT.

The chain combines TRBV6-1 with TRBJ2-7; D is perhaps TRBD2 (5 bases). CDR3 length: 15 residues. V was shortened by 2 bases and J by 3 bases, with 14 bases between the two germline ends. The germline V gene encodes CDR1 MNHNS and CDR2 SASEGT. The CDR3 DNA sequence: TGTGCCAGCAGTGAAAATACCGGACTCATCTACGAGCAGTACTTC. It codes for CASSENTGLIYEQYF.

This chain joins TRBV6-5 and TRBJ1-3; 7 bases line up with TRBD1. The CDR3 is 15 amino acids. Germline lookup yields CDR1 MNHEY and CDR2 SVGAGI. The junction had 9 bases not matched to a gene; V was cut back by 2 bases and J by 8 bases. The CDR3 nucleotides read TGTGCCAGCAGTTACCAGGGGGTTCCAGGCGACACCATATATTTT. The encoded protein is CASSYQGVPGDTIYF.

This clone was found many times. In nucleotides, the CDR3 is TGTGCCAGCAGTTTTCAGAACTACGAGCAGTACTTC. The encoded protein is CASSFQNYEQYF. The chain is built from TRBV28 and TRBJ2-7, with D unresolved. The CDR3 contains 12 residues. Trimming removed 3 bases at V and 3 bases at J, with 6 bases between. Looked up from germline, CDR1 is MDHEN and CDR2 is SYDVKM.

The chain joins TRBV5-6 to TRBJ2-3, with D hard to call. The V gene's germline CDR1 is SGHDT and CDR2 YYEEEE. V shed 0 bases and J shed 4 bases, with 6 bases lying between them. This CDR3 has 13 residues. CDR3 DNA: TGTGCCAGCAGCTTGGGGGCGCCAGATACGCAGTATTTT. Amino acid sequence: CASSLGAPDTQYF.

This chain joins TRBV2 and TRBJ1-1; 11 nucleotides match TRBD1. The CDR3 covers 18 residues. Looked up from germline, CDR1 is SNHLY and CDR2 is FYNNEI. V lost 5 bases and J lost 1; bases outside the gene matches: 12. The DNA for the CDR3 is TGTGCCAGCAGTCAAAAAGCCGGGACAGGGGGGACGAACACTGAAGCTTTCTTT. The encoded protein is CASSQKAGTGGTNTEAFF.

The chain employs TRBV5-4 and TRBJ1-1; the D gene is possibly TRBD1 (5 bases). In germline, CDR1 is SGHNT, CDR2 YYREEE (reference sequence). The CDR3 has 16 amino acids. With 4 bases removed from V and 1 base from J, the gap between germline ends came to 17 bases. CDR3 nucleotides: TGTGCCAGCAGCCAAACCACGGGTACAGGGAACACTGAAGCTTTCTTT. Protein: CASSQTTGTGNTEAFF.

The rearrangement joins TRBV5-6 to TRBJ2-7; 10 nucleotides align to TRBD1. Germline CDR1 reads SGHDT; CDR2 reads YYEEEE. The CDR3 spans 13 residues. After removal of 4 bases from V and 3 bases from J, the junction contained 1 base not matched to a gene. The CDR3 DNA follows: TGTGCCAGCAGCCGGGACAGGGGCTACGAGCAGTACTTC. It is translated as CASSRDRGYEQYF. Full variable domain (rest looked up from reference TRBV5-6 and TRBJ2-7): DAGVTQSPTHLIKTRGQQVTLRCSPKSGHDTVSWYQQALGQGPQFIFQYYEEEERQRGNFPDRFSGHQFPNYSSELNVNALLLGDSALYLCASSRDRGYEQYFGPGTRLTVT.

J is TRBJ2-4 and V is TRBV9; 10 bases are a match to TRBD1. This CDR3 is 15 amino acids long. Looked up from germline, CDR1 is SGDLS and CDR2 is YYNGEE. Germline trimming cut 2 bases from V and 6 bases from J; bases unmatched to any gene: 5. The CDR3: CASSVETGGRNIQYF. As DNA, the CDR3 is TGTGCCAGCAGCGTTGAGACAGGGGGCCGAAACATTCAGTACTTC.